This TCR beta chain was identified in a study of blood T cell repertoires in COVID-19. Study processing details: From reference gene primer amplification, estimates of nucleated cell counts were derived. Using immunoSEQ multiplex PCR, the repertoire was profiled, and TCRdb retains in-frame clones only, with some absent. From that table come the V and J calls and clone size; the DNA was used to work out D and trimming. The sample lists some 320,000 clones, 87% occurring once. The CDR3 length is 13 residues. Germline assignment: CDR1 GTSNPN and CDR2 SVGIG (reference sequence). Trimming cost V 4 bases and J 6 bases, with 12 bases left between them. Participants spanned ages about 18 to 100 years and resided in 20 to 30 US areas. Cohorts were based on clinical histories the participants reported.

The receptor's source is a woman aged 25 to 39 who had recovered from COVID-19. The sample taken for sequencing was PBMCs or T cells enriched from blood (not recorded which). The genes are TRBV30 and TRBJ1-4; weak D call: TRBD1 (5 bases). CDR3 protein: CAWTKGLYEKLFF. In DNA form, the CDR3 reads TGTGCCTGGACAAAGGGGCTTTATGAAAAACTGTTTTTT.